Presented here are 28 T cell receptor beta chains from one specimen sequenced in a study of tissue T cells after allogeneic stem cell transplantation (dated 2022 in TCRdb). The time point tag for this specimen amounts to: mouse harvest day 14 after allogeneic transplant. Mouse grafts consisting of 10^7 T-cell-depleted bone marrow cells combined with 10^6 splenic CD5+ T cells were administered by tail vein injection. Library preparation used the immunoSEQ multiplex PCR assay. TCRdb provides this immuneACCESS table in a form limited to in-frame rearrangements. Some clones are lacking; in checked studies, under half of them reflect an unresolved V gene, and why the rest are absent is not known. The sample data list 2,000 to 2,500 clones, and about half of these were observed just once. The ten largest clonotypes hold less than 50% of the sample. The sample taken for sequencing was liver tissue. The receptors come from a female BALB/c mouse given C57BL/6 T cells with graft-versus-host disease after an allogeneic hematopoietic cell transplant.

A remark on this clone: The gene names given are mouse names. CDR3 protein: CSSSRTGYNSPLYF. The DNA read from the CDR3 is TGCTCCAGCAGCCGGACAGGTTATAATTCGCCCCTCTAC. The chain links TRBV23 to TRBJ1-6; the table calls TRBD1, which could not be checked here. The missing CDR3 end, 1 residue past where the read stops, is filled in from the germline J gene. TRBJ1-6 carries the ORF label, with uncertain function. Looked up from germline, CDR1 is KGHTA and CDR2 is FQNQQP. The CDR3 runs 14 residues.

By frequency in the sample, this clone is medium-sized (0.01 to 0.1%). Gene names follow the mouse nomenclature. The sequenced fragment ends 1 residue before the CDR3 boundary, so the rest is inferred from the germline J gene. The genes are TRBV4 and TRBJ2-7; 10 positions agree with TRBD2. This CDR3 is built from 12 residues. V gave up 7 bases and J gave up 4 bases; unmatched junction bases: 1. Germline CDR1 and CDR2: LGHDT and YNNKQL (reference sequence). CDR3 DNA, as far as it was read: TGTGCCAGCAAGGACTGGGGGTATGAACAGTAC. Translated: CASKDWGYEQY. The full CDR3 sequence reads CASKDWGYEQYF.

Notes on this clone: The listed genes are named as in mouse. The read gets to within 1 residue of the CDR3 end, and the germline J gene fills in the rest. The chain uses TRBV2 and TRBJ2-5, with D perhaps matching TRBD2 (7 bases). Germline values: CDR1 LGHNA, CDR2 YSYQKL. The CDR3 spans 16 residues. The V end was cut by 0 bases, the J end by 0 bases, with 10 bases between. The CDR3 DNA, read in part, is TGTGCCAGCAGCCAAGAGGGGGGCACTAACCAAGACACCCAGTAC. Its translation is CASSQEGGTNQDTQY. The whole CDR3 protein is CASSQEGGTNQDTQYF.

About this clone: Gene names are mouse gene names. Read data end 1 residue before the CDR3 end; the end is taken from the germline J gene. This chain uses TRBV13-1 with TRBJ2-3, with D perhaps TRBD1 (6 bases). The CDR3 has 13 amino acids. CDR1 is NSHNY and CDR2 is SYGAGN in the germline V gene. V was clipped by 6 bases and J by 3 bases, with 11 bases between them. The CDR3 is CASNREGAETLYF. The covered CDR3 bases are TGTGCCAGCAACAGGGAGGGGGCAGAAACGCTGTAT.

In this sample, this clone turned up a few times. Gene names refer to mouse genes. Partial CDR3 DNA: TGTGCCAGCAGCCACGGACAAGAAGACACCCAGTAC. Protein product: CASSHGQEDTQY. The complete CDR3 protein is CASSHGQEDTQYF. The gene calls are TRBV2 and TRBJ2-5, with D maybe TRBD1 (5 bases). The sequenced fragment ends 1 residue before the CDR3 boundary, so the rest is inferred from the germline J gene. The CDR3 is made up of 13 amino acids. The V and J ends lost 3 bases and 4 bases respectively, with 8 bases between them. In germline, CDR1 is LGHNA, CDR2 YSYQKL.

By share, this clone counts as medium-sized. Mouse gene names apply. The observed sequence ends 1 residue before the CDR3 terminus, with the missing tail filled in from the germline J gene. The chain couples TRBV16 to TRBJ1-2, with D maybe TRBD1 (5 bases). This CDR3 comprises 13 residues. In germline, CDR1 is SGHSA, CDR2 FRNQAP. V gave up 2 bases and J gave up 1 base, with 5 bases separating them. The CDR3 DNA, read in part, is TGTGCAAGCAGCTTACAGGGAAACTCCGACTACACC. Residues: CASSLQGNSDYT. The whole CDR3 protein reads CASSLQGNSDYTF.

On this clone: Here the gene names and germline are mouse. CDR3: CASSPGTLSYEQYF. The CDR3 DNA, read in part, is TGTGCCAGCTCTCCCGGGACTTTATCCTATGAACAGTAC. The chain couples TRBV12-1 to TRBJ2-7; D perhaps matches TRBD2 (6 bases). The read halts 1 residue ahead of the CDR3 end, with the missing end drawn from the germline J gene. V lost 2 bases, J lost 1 base, and 11 bases lay in between. Germline loops: CDR1 SGHSN, CDR2 HYEKVE. The CDR3 covers 14 residues. The full variable domain, with the rest looked up from reference TRBV12-1 and TRBJ2-7, is DSGVVQSPRHIIKEKGGRSVLTCIPISGHSNVVWYQQTLGKELKFLIQHYEKVERDKGFLPSRFSVQQFDDYHSEMNMSALELEDSAMYFCASSPGTLSYEQYFGPGTRLTVL.

As to this clone: The germline and genes are mouse ones. The read halts 1 residue ahead of the CDR3 end, with the missing end drawn from the germline J gene. The gene calls are TRBV4 and TRBJ1-5; D uncertain. The germline V and J ends were trimmed by 4 bases and 3 bases, with 7 bases remaining between them. This CDR3 has 13 amino acids. In germline, CDR1 is LGHDT, CDR2 YNNKQL (reference sequence). The CDR3 is CASSSPVNQAPLF. CDR3 DNA, as far as it was read: TGTGCCAGCAGCTCACCCGTCAACCAGGCTCCGCTT.

A note on this clone: Gene names denote mouse genes. The read ends 1 residue early relative to the CDR3; the germline J gene fills the gap. The chain couples TRBV16 to TRBJ1-1; D remains ambiguous. Germline V gene lookup returns CDR1 SGHSA and CDR2 FRNQAP. This CDR3 contains 13 residues. Trimming stripped 0 bases from V and 1 base from J, with 3 bases between. The sequenced part of the CDR3 DNA is TGTGCAAGCAGCTTAGAGGGGAACACAGAAGTCTTC. It codes for CASSLEGNTEVF. The whole CDR3 reads CASSLEGNTEVFF.

This clone came up a few times. Gene names are mouse gene names. The read is 1 residue too short to cover the CDR3 end, so that end is filled in from the germline J gene. J is TRBJ2-2 and V is TRBV3, with a weak D call TRBD2 (6 bases). The ends were cut back, 1 base at V and 3 bases at J, with 6 bases in the middle. This CDR3 is built from 14 residues. Germline loops: CDR1 SNHLY, CDR2 FYNGKV (reference sequence). The CDR3 bases that were read are TGTGCCAGCAGCTTAGACTGGGACACCGGGCAGCTCTAC. Encoded protein: CASSLDWDTGQLY. The CDR3 as a whole reads CASSLDWDTGQLYF.

Comment on this clone: Mouse germline and gene names are used. The CDR3 end is not reached by the read, which stops 1 residue before it; the germline J gene fills it in. This chain connects TRBV1 to TRBJ2-4; no clear D gene. The CDR3 loop spans 13 amino acids. Germline CDR1 reads NSQYPW; CDR2 reads LRSPGD (reference sequence). Trimming removed 0 bases at V and 4 bases at J, with 5 bases between. The DNA read from the CDR3 is TGCACCTGCAGTGCAGATCACAAAAACACCTTGTAC. Protein sequence: CTCSADHKNTLY. The CDR3 in full is CTCSADHKNTLYF.

This clone was detected only a few times. Gene names and germline refer to mouse. The CDR3 end is not reached by the read, which stops 1 residue before it; the germline J gene fills it in. The chain employs TRBV26 and TRBJ1-2; D gene ambiguous. V lost 2 bases, J lost 1 base, and 5 bases lay in between. The V gene's germline CDR1 is KGHPV and CDR2 FQNQEV (reference sequence). This CDR3 is 13 amino acids long. This CDR3 reads CASSLGRNSDYTF. CDR3 DNA, as far as it was read: TGTGCCAGCAGTCTGGGCAGAAACTCCGACTACACC.

A few counts support this clone. Genes and germline are mouse. The sequenced fragment ends 1 residue before the CDR3 boundary, so the rest is inferred from the germline J gene. This sequence joins TRBV24 and TRBJ2-7; 7 nucleotides match TRBD1. Germline V gene lookup returns CDR1 KGHTA and CDR2 FRNEEI. The CDR3 length is 12 residues. V lost 4 bases, J lost 6 bases, and 3 bases stayed unmatched. CDR3 bases read: TGTGCCAGCAGTCCACAGGGGAGTGAACAGTAC. Its translation is CASSPQGSEQY. In full, the CDR3 reads CASSPQGSEQYF.

Notes on this clone: The listed genes are named as in mouse. The read halts 1 residue ahead of the CDR3 end, with the missing end drawn from the germline J gene. V is TRBV4 and J is TRBJ2-4, with 7 bases fitting TRBD1. The CDR3 consists of 14 residues. The germline CDR1 and CDR2 sequences are LGHDT and YNNKQL (reference sequence). After removal of 4 bases from V and 3 bases from J, the junction contained 4 bases not matched to a gene. CDR3 in amino acids: CASSFRGRQNTLYF. The sequenced part of the CDR3 DNA is TGTGCCAGCAGCTTCAGGGGGAGGCAAAACACCTTGTAC. The whole variable domain, remainder taken from reference TRBV4 and TRBJ2-4, is ETAVFQTPNYHVTQVGNEVSFNCKQTLGHDTMYWYKQDSKKLLKIMFSYNNKQLIVNETVPRRFSPQSSDKAHLNLRIKSVEPEDSAVYLCASSFRGRQNTLYFGAGTRLSVL.

This clone was found a few times. All gene names here are mouse names. The CDR3 sequence: CASSPSSSGNTLYF. Incomplete CDR3 DNA: TGTGCCAGCAGCCCTTCAAGTTCTGGAAATACGCTCTAT. This chain uses TRBV14 with TRBJ1-3; D call uncertain. The sequence runs out 1 residue before the end of the CDR3; the remainder is reconstructed from the germline J gene. The CDR3 spans 14 residues. V dropped 5 bases and J dropped 0 bases, with 9 bases sitting between them. Germline assignment: CDR1 SGHDT and CDR2 FRDEAV.

Concerning this clone: These gene names are mouse names. The DNA ends 1 residue before the CDR3 does, and the rest of the CDR3 is filled in from the germline J gene. The J gene is TRBJ1-2, the V gene TRBV19; possible D gene TRBD1, 5 bases. Germline loops: CDR1 FNHDT, CDR2 SITEND (reference sequence). Trimming took 2 bases from V and 0 from J, leaving 8 bases between them. This CDR3 has 14 residues. CDR3 bases read: TGTGCCAGCAGTATCGCAGGGTCAAACTCCGACTACACC. Protein product: CASSIAGSNSDYT. The complete CDR3 reads CASSIAGSNSDYTF.

Note on this clone: All gene names here are mouse names. The sequenced fragment ends 1 residue before the CDR3 boundary, so the rest is inferred from the germline J gene. V gene TRBV24 combines with J gene TRBJ1-3, with D possibly being TRBD1 (6 bases). Germline V gives CDR1 KGHTA, CDR2 FRNEEI. V lost 2 bases, J lost 0 bases, and 11 bases lay in between. The CDR3 has 16 residues. The CDR3 DNA, read in part, is TGTGCCAGCAGTCTGATTCGACAGGATTCTGGAAATACGCTCTAT. Translating gives CASSLIRQDSGNTLY. The whole CDR3 reads CASSLIRQDSGNTLYF.

Turning to this clone: The listed genes are named as in mouse. The DNA ends 1 residue before the CDR3 does, and the rest of the CDR3 is filled in from the germline J gene. V and J are TRBV1 and TRBJ2-5; 10 nucleotides match TRBD1. The ends lost 5 bases at V and 6 bases at J; junction bases unmatched: 8. The CDR3 is made up of 15 amino acids. From germline, CDR1 is NSQYPW and CDR2 LRSPGD (reference sequence). CDR3 sequence: CTCSSRQGAGDTQYF. The sequenced part of the CDR3 DNA is TGCACCTGCAGTTCCCGACAGGGGGCAGGGGACACCCAGTAC.

This clone was counted once. The junction shows a germline mismatch at one end, possibly a read error. Gene names are mouse gene names. The sequence runs out 1 residue before the end of the CDR3; the remainder is reconstructed from the germline J gene. The V and J genes are TRBV29 and TRBJ1-6, with TRBD1 as a possible D gene (5 bases). TRBJ1-6 is treated as an ORF (open reading frame) with a function not yet certain. From germline, CDR1 is MSHET and CDR2 SYDVDS. The CDR3 totals 13 residues. The CDR3 region is CASSTGYKSPLYF. CDR3 DNA, as far as it was read: TGTGCTAGCAGCACAGGCTATAAATCGCCCCTCTAC.

This clone came up a few times. Gene names are the mouse ones. The read ends 1 residue shy of where the CDR3 ends; the end is completed using the germline J gene. The chain joins TRBV26 to TRBJ1-2; D remains unclear. This CDR3 spans 14 amino acids. Trimming cost V 2 bases and J 0 bases, with 7 bases left between them. Germline CDR1 KGHPV, CDR2 FQNQEV (reference sequence). CDR3 loop: CASSLHPSNSDYTF. The DNA read from the CDR3 is TGTGCCAGCAGTCTGCACCCATCAAACTCCGACTACACC.

This clone was seen a handful of times. The genes are named according to mouse. The observed sequence ends 1 residue before the CDR3 terminus, with the missing tail filled in from the germline J gene. The rearrangement links TRBV29 to TRBJ2-7; D is undetermined. The V gene lost 1 base and the J gene lost 4 bases, with 8 bases spanning the gap. Germline V gene data show CDR1 as MSHET and CDR2 as SYDVDS. CDR3 length: 13 amino acids. CDR3 in amino acids: CASSLYRGYEQYF. The DNA read from the CDR3 is TGTGCTAGCAGTTTATATCGGGGTTATGAACAGTAC.

Note on this clone: Each gene name is a mouse one. CDR3 in amino acids: CASSHGQEDTQYF. The sequenced part of the CDR3 DNA is TGTGCCAGCAGCCACGGACAAGAAGACACCCAGTAC. The chain uses TRBV4 and TRBJ2-5, with D possibly being TRBD1 (5 bases). The read ends 1 residue early relative to the CDR3; the germline J gene fills the gap. This CDR3 has 13 residues. CDR1 and CDR2 (germline): LGHDT, YNNKQL (reference sequence). V dropped 5 bases and J dropped 4 bases, with 10 bases sitting between them.

As concerns this clone: The germline and genes are mouse ones. Read sequence stops 1 residue before the CDR3 end, and the germline J gene provides the missing end. This sequence joins TRBV5 and TRBJ1-1, with 8 bases fitting TRBD1. The germline CDR1 and CDR2 sequences are LGHNA and YNLKQL (reference sequence). CDR3 length: 14 residues. Germline trimming cut 2 bases from V and 5 bases from J; bases unmatched to any gene: 4. The covered CDR3 bases are TGTGCCAGCAGCCAACAGGGGGCGCGGACAGAAGTCTTC. Translation: CASSQQGARTEVF. The complete CDR3 sequence is CASSQQGARTEVFF.

This clone was recorded a few times. The germline and genes are mouse ones. The read terminates 1 residue ahead of where the CDR3 ends, so the germline J gene completes it. The chain joins TRBV3 to TRBJ2-1; 9 bases are shared with TRBD1. V dropped 4 bases and J dropped 2; count of bases not matched to a gene: 3. The CDR3 loop spans 15 amino acids. Germline V CDR1 and CDR2: SNHLY, FYNGKV (reference sequence). The CDR3 reads CASSSRDRDYAEQFF. The sequenced part of the CDR3 DNA is TGTGCCAGCAGCTCCCGGGACAGGGACTATGCTGAGCAGTTC.

A remark on this clone: Genes and germline come from the mouse. The CDR3 end is not reached by the read, which stops 1 residue before it; the germline J gene fills it in. The chain links TRBV13-1 to TRBJ1-1; a weak D match, TRBD1 (5 bases). V lost 2 bases to trimming and J lost 1 base, with 9 bases between them. The CDR3 extends over 14 amino acids. Germline V gene data show CDR1 as NSHNY and CDR2 as SYGAGN. This chain's CDR3 is CASSESTENTEVFF. The sequenced part of the CDR3 DNA is TGTGCCAGCAGTGAATCGACAGAAAACACAGAAGTCTTC.

This clone has just a few counts. Any gene name here is a mouse gene name. The sequenced fragment ends 1 residue before the CDR3 boundary, so the rest is inferred from the germline J gene. The chain combines TRBV26 with TRBJ1-1; weak D call: TRBD1 (6 bases). V lost 4 bases, J lost 0 bases, and 6 bases lay in between. This CDR3 has 13 residues. In germline, CDR1 is KGHPV, CDR2 FQNQEV (reference sequence). The CDR3 loop reads CASSRQANTEVFF. The CDR3 bases that were read are TGTGCCAGCAGTCGACAGGCAAACACAGAAGTCTTC.

Note on this clone: The listed genes are named as in mouse. The sequenced CDR3 bases are TGTGCCAGCAGTATAGAGGGACAGTTCTATGCTGAGCAGTTC. It translates to CASSIEGQFYAEQF. The whole CDR3 sequence reads CASSIEGQFYAEQFF. The V and J genes are TRBV19 and TRBJ2-1; 7 bases fit TRBD1. The observed sequence ends 1 residue before the CDR3 terminus, with the missing tail filled in from the germline J gene. This CDR3 is 15 amino acids long. Germline V CDR1 and CDR2: FNHDT, SITEND (reference sequence). Trimming removed 0 bases from V and 3 bases from J; junction bases left unmatched: 3.

On this clone itself: Gene names are mouse gene names. The read halts 1 residue ahead of the CDR3 end, with the missing end drawn from the germline J gene. The genes are TRBV29 and TRBJ1-3, with 7 bases identical to TRBD1. V lost 1 base, J lost 4 bases, and 1 base stayed unmatched. Per the germline V gene, CDR1 is MSHET and CDR2 is SYDVDS. The CDR3 length is 14 residues. The sequenced part of the CDR3 DNA is TGTGCTAGCAGTTTATTCAGGGGGGGAAATACGCTCTAT. Translated: CASSLFRGGNTLY. The whole CDR3 protein reads CASSLFRGGNTLYF. Supplemented by reference TRBV29 and TRBJ1-3, the full variable domain reads DMKVTQMPRYLIKRMGENVLLECGQDMSHETMYWYRQDPGLGLQLIYISYDVDSNSEGDIPKGYRVSRKKREHFSLILDSAKTNQTSVYFCASSLFRGGNTLYFGEGSRLIVV.